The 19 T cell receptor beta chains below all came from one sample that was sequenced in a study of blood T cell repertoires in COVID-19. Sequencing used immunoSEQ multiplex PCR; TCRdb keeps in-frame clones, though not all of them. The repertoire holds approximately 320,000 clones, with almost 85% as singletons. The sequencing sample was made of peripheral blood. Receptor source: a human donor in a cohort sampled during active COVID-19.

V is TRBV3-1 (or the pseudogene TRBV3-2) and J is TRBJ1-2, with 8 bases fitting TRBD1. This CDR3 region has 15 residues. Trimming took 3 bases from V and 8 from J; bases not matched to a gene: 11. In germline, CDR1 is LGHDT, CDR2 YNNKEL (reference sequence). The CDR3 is CASSHQGAGPSGYTF. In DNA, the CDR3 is TGTGCCAGCAGCCACCAGGGGGCGGGTCCGTCGGGCTACACCTTC.

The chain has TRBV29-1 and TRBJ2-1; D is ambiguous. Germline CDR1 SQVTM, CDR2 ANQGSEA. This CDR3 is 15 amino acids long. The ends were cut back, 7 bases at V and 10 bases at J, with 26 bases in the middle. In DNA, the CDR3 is TGCAGCGCAAAGAGGAACCCCACCCCGACCGAAGAGCAGTTCTTC. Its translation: CSAKRNPTPTEEQFF.

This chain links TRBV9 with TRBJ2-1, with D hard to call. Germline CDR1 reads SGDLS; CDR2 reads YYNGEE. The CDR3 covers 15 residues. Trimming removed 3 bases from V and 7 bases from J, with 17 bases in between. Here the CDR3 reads CASSAPGSHGNEQFF. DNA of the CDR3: TGTGCCAGCAGCGCTCCCGGGTCCCACGGGAATGAGCAGTTCTTC.

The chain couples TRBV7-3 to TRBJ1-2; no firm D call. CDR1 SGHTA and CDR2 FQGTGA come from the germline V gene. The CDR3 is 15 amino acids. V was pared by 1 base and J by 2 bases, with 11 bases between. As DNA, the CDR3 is TGTGCCAGCAGCTTAAGTGGAGGCGGGAACTATGGCTACACCTTC. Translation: CASSLSGGGNYGYTF. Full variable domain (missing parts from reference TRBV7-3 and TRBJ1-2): GAGVSQTPSNKVTEKGKYVELRCDPISGHTALYWYRQSLGQGPEFLIYFQGTGAADDSGLPNDRFFAVRPEGSVSTLKIQRTERGDSAVYLCASSLSGGGNYGYTFGSGTRLTVV.

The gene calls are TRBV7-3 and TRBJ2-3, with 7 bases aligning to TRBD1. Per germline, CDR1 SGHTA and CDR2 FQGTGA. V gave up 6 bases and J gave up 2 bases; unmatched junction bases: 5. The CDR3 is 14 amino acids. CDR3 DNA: TGTGCCAGCAGTGGGGGACAGACCACAGATACGCAGTATTTT. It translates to CASSGGQTTDTQYF.

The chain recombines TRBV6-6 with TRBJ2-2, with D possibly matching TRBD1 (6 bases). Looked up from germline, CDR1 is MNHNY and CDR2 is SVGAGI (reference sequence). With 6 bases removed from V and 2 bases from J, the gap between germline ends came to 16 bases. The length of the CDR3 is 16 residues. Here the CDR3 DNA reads TGTGCCAGCAGGGCCCACAGGGCCCACAACACCGGGGAGCTGTTTTTT. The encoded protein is CASRAHRAHNTGELFF.

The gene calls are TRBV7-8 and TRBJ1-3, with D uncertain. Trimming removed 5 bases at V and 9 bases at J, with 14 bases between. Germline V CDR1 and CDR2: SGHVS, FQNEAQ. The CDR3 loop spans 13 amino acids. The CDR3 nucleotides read TGTGCCAGCAGCCAAGGCCATGGGCTCACCATATATTTT. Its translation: CASSQGHGLTIYF.

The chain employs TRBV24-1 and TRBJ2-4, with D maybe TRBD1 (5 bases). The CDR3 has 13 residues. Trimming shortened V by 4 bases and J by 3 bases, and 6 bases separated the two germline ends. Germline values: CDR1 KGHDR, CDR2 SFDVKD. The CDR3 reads CATSEDSKNIQYF. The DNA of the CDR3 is TGTGCCACCAGTGAAGACAGCAAAAACATTCAGTACTTC.

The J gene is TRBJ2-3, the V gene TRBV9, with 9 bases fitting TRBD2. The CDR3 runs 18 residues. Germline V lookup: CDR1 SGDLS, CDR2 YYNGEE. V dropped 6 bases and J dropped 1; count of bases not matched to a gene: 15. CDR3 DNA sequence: TGTGCCAGCATCCCGGGGGGGGCTAGCGGGGCCTGCACAGATACGCAGTATTTT. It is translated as CASIPGGASGACTDTQYF.

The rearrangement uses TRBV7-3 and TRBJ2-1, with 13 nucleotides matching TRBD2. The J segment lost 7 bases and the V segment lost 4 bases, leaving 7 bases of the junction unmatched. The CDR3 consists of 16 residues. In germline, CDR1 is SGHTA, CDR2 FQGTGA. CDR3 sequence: CASSSGLAGVGNEQFF. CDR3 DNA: TGTGCCAGCAGCTCCGGACTAGCGGGGGTCGGGAATGAGCAGTTCTTC.

For the CDR3, the DNA is TGTGCCACCAGCAAAGGACAGGGGAATGAAAAACTGTTTTTT. Encoded protein: CATSKGQGNEKLFF. This sequence joins TRBV15 and TRBJ1-4; TRBD1 matches at 9 bases. The CDR3 is 14 amino acids. V lost 4 bases to trimming and J lost 5 bases; unmatched junction nucleotides: 2. Germline V gene data show CDR1 as LNHNV and CDR2 as YYDKDF (reference sequence).

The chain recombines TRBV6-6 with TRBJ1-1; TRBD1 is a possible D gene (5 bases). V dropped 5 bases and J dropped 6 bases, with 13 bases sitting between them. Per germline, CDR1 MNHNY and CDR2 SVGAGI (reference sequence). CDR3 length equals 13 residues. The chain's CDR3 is CASSLGGLAEAFF. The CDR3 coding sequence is TGTGCCAGCAGTCTTGGGGGGTTAGCTGAAGCTTTCTTT.

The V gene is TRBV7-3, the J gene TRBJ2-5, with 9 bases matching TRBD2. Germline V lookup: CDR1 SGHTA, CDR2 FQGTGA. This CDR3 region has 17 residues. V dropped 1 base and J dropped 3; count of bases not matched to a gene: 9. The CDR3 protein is CASSLNPSGLAKETQYF. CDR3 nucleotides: TGTGCCAGCAGCTTAAATCCATCGGGACTAGCCAAAGAGACCCAGTACTTC.

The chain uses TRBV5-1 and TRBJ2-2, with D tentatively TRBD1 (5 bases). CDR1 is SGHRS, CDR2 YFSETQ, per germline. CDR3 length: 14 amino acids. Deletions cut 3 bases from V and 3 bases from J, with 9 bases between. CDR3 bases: TGCGCCAGCAGCTATGACAGATACACCGGGGAGCTGTTTTTT. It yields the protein CASSYDRYTGELFF.

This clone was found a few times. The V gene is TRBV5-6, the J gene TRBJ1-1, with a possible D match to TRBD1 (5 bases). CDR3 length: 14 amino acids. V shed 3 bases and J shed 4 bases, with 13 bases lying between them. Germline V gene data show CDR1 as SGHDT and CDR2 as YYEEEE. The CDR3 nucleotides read TGTGCCAGCAGCTCCCCTGGGGGACTCACTGAAGCTTTCTTT. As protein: CASSSPGGLTEAFF.

The CDR3 protein is CASSSGGGSYEQYF. CDR3 nucleotides: TGTGCCAGCAGCTCCGGCGGGGGCTCCTACGAGCAGTACTTC. The chain employs TRBV7-9 and TRBJ2-7; 7 bases agree with TRBD2. The V gene's germline CDR1 is SEHNR and CDR2 FQNEAQ (reference sequence). This CDR3 has 14 amino acids. V lost 4 bases, J lost 0 bases, and 3 bases stayed unmatched.

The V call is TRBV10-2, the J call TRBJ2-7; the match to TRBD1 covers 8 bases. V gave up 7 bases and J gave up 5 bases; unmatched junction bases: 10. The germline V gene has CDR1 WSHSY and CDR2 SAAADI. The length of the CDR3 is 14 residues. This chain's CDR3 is CASTLGQGGHEQYF. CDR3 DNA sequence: TGCGCCAGCACATTAGGACAGGGAGGCCACGAGCAGTACTTC.

The CDR3 loop reads CASTPGGTAYEQYF. DNA of the CDR3: TGTGCCAGCACCCCGGGGGGGACAGCCTACGAGCAGTACTTC. The rearrangement joins TRBV6-5 to TRBJ2-7, with a tentative D call TRBD2 (8 bases). The V and J ends lost 7 bases and 2 bases respectively, with 15 bases between them. From germline, CDR1 is MNHEY and CDR2 SVGAGI. There are 14 residues in the CDR3.

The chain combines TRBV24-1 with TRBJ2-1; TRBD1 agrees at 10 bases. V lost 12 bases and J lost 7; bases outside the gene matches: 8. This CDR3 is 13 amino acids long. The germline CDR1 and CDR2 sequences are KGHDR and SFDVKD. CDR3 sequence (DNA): TGTGCCTCCCGACGGACAGGGGGGAATGAGCAGTTCTTC. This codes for CASRRTGGNEQFF.